This is a list of T cell receptor beta chains from one sample in a study of beta chain features in type 1 diabetes. Some clones are missing from TCRdb's copy, which holds only in-frame ones; the method was immunoSEQ multiplex PCR. In the table there are some 900,000 clones, roughly a sixth of which are singletons. The sample comprised naive CD4+ T cells from blood. These receptor sequences come from a woman in her late teens or twenties in good health. CDR3s include the opening cysteine and the closing phenylalanine or tryptophan. The D gene is left open where the match is weak.

d_gene: .; j_gene: TRBJ1-3; v_gene: TRBV25-1; CDR3aa: CASQGGHGNTIYF
d_gene: .; j_gene: TRBJ2-5; v_gene: TRBV2; CDR3aa: CASNLLGGVGETQYF
d_gene: TRBD1; j_gene: TRBJ2-7; v_gene: TRBV5-1; CDR3aa: CASSLMGDRSYEQYF
d_gene: .; j_gene: TRBJ1-4; v_gene: TRBV6-6; CDR3aa: CASSYSGGEKLFF
d_gene: TRBD2; j_gene: TRBJ2-7; v_gene: TRBV5-1; CDR3aa: CASSLGTSGRDEQYF
d_gene: TRBD2; j_gene: TRBJ2-2; v_gene: TRBV7-9; CDR3aa: CASSLRSGRAPGELFF
d_gene: TRBD1; j_gene: TRBJ2-1; v_gene: TRBV15; CDR3aa: CATSRDRDRGARSNEQFF
d_gene: .; j_gene: TRBJ2-3; v_gene: TRBV20-1; CDR3aa: CSTTTTDTQYF
d_gene: .; j_gene: TRBJ2-1; v_gene: TRBV7-2; CDR3aa: CASSPPGNEQFF
d_gene: .; j_gene: TRBJ2-2; v_gene: TRBV7-2; CDR3aa: CASSLVAGQNTGELFF
d_gene: TRBD2; j_gene: TRBJ2-3; v_gene: TRBV6-6; CDR3aa: CASRTLAGSTDTQYF
d_gene: .; j_gene: TRBJ2-7; v_gene: TRBV27; CDR3aa: CASSFGGHTYEQYF
d_gene: .; j_gene: TRBJ2-2; v_gene: TRBV7-2; CDR3aa: CASSLQASRTGELFF
d_gene: TRBD1; j_gene: TRBJ2-3; v_gene: TRBV28; CDR3aa: CASSFGVPHRGTQYF
d_gene: .; j_gene: TRBJ1-1; v_gene: TRBV28; CDR3aa: CASSPGSRAEAFF
d_gene: TRBD1; j_gene: TRBJ1-5; v_gene: TRBV7-2; CDR3aa: CASSSQYTQGSQPQHF
d_gene: TRBD2; j_gene: TRBJ2-1; v_gene: TRBV19; CDR3aa: CASSNSAGAYNEQFF
d_gene: .; j_gene: TRBJ1-5; v_gene: TRBV7-2; CDR3aa: CASSLIQTNQPQHF
d_gene: TRBD2; j_gene: TRBJ2-3; v_gene: TRBV11-2; CDR3aa: CASSSRGTSGRSPDTQYF
d_gene: TRBD2; j_gene: TRBJ2-1; v_gene: TRBV19; CDR3aa: CASSRTSLSFDEQFF
d_gene: .; j_gene: TRBJ2-5; v_gene: TRBV6-5; CDR3aa: CASSYSGVSRETQYF
d_gene: TRBD2; j_gene: TRBJ2-1; v_gene: TRBV9; CDR3aa: CASSPRGTSFEQFF
d_gene: TRBD1; j_gene: TRBJ1-2; v_gene: TRBV7-2; CDR3aa: CASSLGGGQYYGYTF
d_gene: TRBD1; j_gene: TRBJ1-2; v_gene: TRBV28; CDR3aa: CASSFDRDGYTF
d_gene: .; j_gene: TRBJ2-7; v_gene: TRBV6-1; CDR3aa: CASSERISNPTYEQYF
d_gene: .; j_gene: TRBJ2-7; v_gene: TRBV2; CDR3aa: CASSRDLYSYEQYF
d_gene: TRBD2; j_gene: TRBJ2-5; v_gene: TRBV4-3; CDR3aa: CASSLGLVETQYF
d_gene: .; j_gene: TRBJ2-1; v_gene: TRBV5-8; CDR3aa: CASSFSVTRDNEQFF
d_gene: .; j_gene: TRBJ1-5; v_gene: TRBV18; CDR3aa: CASSPRGLSNQPQHF
d_gene: TRBD1; j_gene: TRBJ2-3; v_gene: TRBV5-1; CDR3aa: CASSYYPKQGRGTDTQYF
d_gene: .; j_gene: TRBJ1-1; v_gene: TRBV4-3; CDR3aa: CASKYLGNTEAFF
d_gene: .; j_gene: TRBJ1-2; v_gene: TRBV14; CDR3aa: CASSHGLGIYGYTF
d_gene: .; j_gene: TRBJ2-1; v_gene: TRBV9; CDR3aa: CASSVVGGEQFF
d_gene: TRBD1; j_gene: TRBJ1-5; v_gene: TRBV4-1; CDR3aa: CASSPRTGTNQPQHF
d_gene: TRBD2; j_gene: TRBJ2-1; v_gene: TRBV6-4; CDR3aa: CASSDGGRSNEQFF
d_gene: TRBD2; j_gene: TRBJ2-1; v_gene: TRBV2; CDR3aa: CASGGLAGKQFF
d_gene: .; j_gene: TRBJ2-3; v_gene: TRBV7-9; CDR3aa: CASSNFDRGTDTQYF
d_gene: .; j_gene: TRBJ1-5; v_gene: TRBV2; CDR3aa: CASRWGSNQPQHF
d_gene: TRBD2; j_gene: TRBJ2-3; v_gene: TRBV6-5; CDR3aa: CASTVTSGDTDTQYF
d_gene: .; j_gene: TRBJ2-7; v_gene: TRBV5-1; CDR3aa: CASSLATGTYEQYF
d_gene: TRBD2; j_gene: TRBJ2-1; v_gene: TRBV19; CDR3aa: CASTIERTSPYNEQFF
d_gene: .; j_gene: TRBJ2-1; v_gene: TRBV18; CDR3aa: CASSPQRSDEQFF
d_gene: .; j_gene: TRBJ2-1; v_gene: TRBV7-2; CDR3aa: CASSLSDWTYNEQFF
d_gene: TRBD2; j_gene: TRBJ2-7; v_gene: TRBV6-1; CDR3aa: CASSDPGLAYEQYF
d_gene: TRBD2; j_gene: .; v_gene: TRBV4-2; CDR3aa: CASSRGLEGEQYF
d_gene: TRBD2; j_gene: TRBJ2-1; v_gene: TRBV5-1; CDR3aa: CASSPRLLAGYNEQFF
d_gene: TRBD2; j_gene: TRBJ2-7; v_gene: TRBV5-1; CDR3aa: CASSPTAGGAYEQYF
d_gene: .; j_gene: TRBJ1-1; v_gene: TRBV2; CDR3aa: CASSFGRMNTEAFF
d_gene: .; j_gene: TRBJ1-5; v_gene: TRBV7-9; CDR3aa: CAGSGVSNQPQHF
d_gene: .; j_gene: TRBJ2-1; v_gene: TRBV29-1; CDR3aa: CSVDSVQTDPGLYNEQFF
d_gene: .; j_gene: TRBJ2-3; v_gene: TRBV28; CDR3aa: CASSPTVGGTDTQYF
d_gene: .; j_gene: TRBJ1-5; v_gene: TRBV27; CDR3aa: CASSPGPRASNQPQHF
d_gene: .; j_gene: TRBJ2-5; v_gene: TRBV7-9; CDR3aa: CASSSFPSLLGDRETQYF
d_gene: TRBD1; j_gene: TRBJ2-5; v_gene: TRBV7-6; CDR3aa: CASSLAPGGETQYF